This is a list of T cell receptor beta chains from one sample in a study of OX40 agonist ivuxolimab in advanced cancers. Sequenced by immunoSEQ multiplex PCR; TCRdb stores in-frame clones only, minus some. The data hold 30,000 to 40,000 clones, with around four fifths observed a single time. The sequencing used CD4+ or CD8+ T cells sorted from blood, collected in a trial of the OX40 agonist ivuxolimab. Source of these receptors: an adult with an advanced solid tumor such as melanoma, head and neck, liver or kidney cancer. CDR3s include the opening cysteine and the closing phenylalanine or tryptophan. The D gene is left open where the match is weak. Expanded clones get a size class; other rows say once, few or many, or leave the size out.

D: .
V: TRBV7-9
J: TRBJ2-2
size: .
DNA: TGTGCCAGCAGCTTAGTTGGAGGGGGGAAGACCGGGGAGCTGTTTTTT
CDR3: CASSLVGGGKTGELFF

D: TRBD1
V: TRBV11-3
J: TRBJ2-1
size: .
DNA: TGTGCCAGCAGCCTTAGGACAGGGAGCGGTAACAATGAGCAGTTCTTC
CDR3: CASSLRTGSGNNEQFF

D: .
V: TRBV5-4
J: TRBJ2-3
size: once
DNA: TGTGCCAGCAGCTTGGCCATCTCCGGGAGATCAGATACGCAGTATTTT
CDR3: CASSLAISGRSDTQYF

D: .
V: TRBV27
J: TRBJ1-4
size: .
DNA: TGTGCCAGCAGTTTATTCCGGGGGGATGAAAAACTGTTTTTT
CDR3: CASSLFRGDEKLFF

D: .
V: TRBV2
J: TRBJ1-2
size: .
DNA: TGTGCCAGCAGTGAAGGGGTCGCTAACTATGGCTACACCTTC
CDR3: CASSEGVANYGYTF

D: TRBD1
V: TRBV7-3
J: TRBJ2-1
size: few
DNA: TGTGCCAGCAGCTCCGGGACAGGGAGTAGGGGCGATGAGCAGTTCTTC
CDR3: CASSSGTGSRGDEQFF

D: .
V: TRBV11-2
J: TRBJ2-7
size: .
DNA: TGTGCCAGCAGCCCATTCGGGCTCTCCTACGAGCAGTACTTC
CDR3: CASSPFGLSYEQYF

D: .
V: TRBV7-2
J: TRBJ1-3
size: .
DNA: TGTGCCAGCAGCCCCCTCGGCTCTGGAAACACCATATATTTT
CDR3: CASSPLGSGNTIYF

D: .
V: TRBV5-4
J: TRBJ2-1
size: .
DNA: TGTGCCAGCAGCTCCCCGAACGCCAACAATGAGCAGTTCTTC
CDR3: CASSSPNANNEQFF

D: .
V: TRBV4-2
J: TRBJ2-2
size: .
DNA: TGTGCCAGCAGCCACGGGACAGGGGAGCTGTTTTTT
CDR3: CASSHGTGELFF

D: .
V: TRBV9
J: TRBJ2-6
size: few
DNA: TGTGCCAGCAGCGTATGGGGCTCTGGGGCCAACGTCCTGACTTTC
CDR3: CASSVWGSGANVLTF

D: .
V: TRBV7-6
J: TRBJ2-2
size: .
DNA: TGTGCCAGCAGCCCTTACACCGGGGAGCTGTTTTTT
CDR3: CASSPYTGELFF

D: .
V: TRBV20-1
J: TRBJ2-7
size: .
DNA: TGCAGTGCCTCCGGCTGGCGCGAGCAGTACTTC
CDR3: CSASGWREQYF

D: TRBD1
V: TRBV6-1
J: TRBJ2-2
size: .
DNA: TGTGCCAGCAGGCCCGGGACAGGGGCCGGGGAGCTGTTTTTT
CDR3: CASRPGTGAGELFF

D: TRBD1
V: TRBV11-2
J: TRBJ2-7
size: .
DNA: TGTGCCAGCAGCGGATTCGGGACAGGGAACTCCTACGAGCAGTACTTC
CDR3: CASSGFGTGNSYEQYF